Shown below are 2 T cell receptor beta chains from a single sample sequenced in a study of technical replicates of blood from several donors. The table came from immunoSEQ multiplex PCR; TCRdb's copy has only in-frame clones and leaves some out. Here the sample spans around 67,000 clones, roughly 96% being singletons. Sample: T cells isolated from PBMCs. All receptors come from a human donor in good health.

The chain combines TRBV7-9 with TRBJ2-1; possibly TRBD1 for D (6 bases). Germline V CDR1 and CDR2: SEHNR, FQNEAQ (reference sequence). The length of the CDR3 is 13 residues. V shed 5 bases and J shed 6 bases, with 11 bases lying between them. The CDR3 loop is CASSEQGPNEQFF. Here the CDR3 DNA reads TGTGCCAGCAGCGAACAGGGACCCAATGAGCAGTTCTTC.

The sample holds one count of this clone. Here the CDR3 DNA reads TGTGCCAGCAGTATCGACAGGGGGAATGAAGCTTTCTTT. It encodes CASSIDRGNEAFF. The rearrangement joins TRBV6-1 to TRBJ1-1; 9 bases match TRBD1. The CDR3 has 13 residues. The ends lost 5 bases at V and 7 bases at J; junction bases unmatched: 5. CDR1 MNHNS and CDR2 SASEGT come from the germline V gene.